These T cell receptor beta chains were read from a single sample in a study of T cells in Graves' hyperthyroidism and ophthalmopathy. TCRdb fed the multiplex PCR reads into MiXCR, producing one record per CDR3 protein. The top ten hold less than 9.5% of the sample, which has 500,000 to 800,000 distinct CDR3 sequences, about 45% seen once. The sequencing input was peripheral blood or thyroid tissue (not recorded which). The receptors derive from an adult man with Graves' disease, either hyperthyroidism or ophthalmopathy (not recorded which). CDR3s include the opening cysteine and the closing phenylalanine or tryptophan. A D gene is named only where the DNA matches it firmly. Size tells how often a clone was seen (once, few, many) or the class of an expanded clone, and some rows leave it out.

j_gene,d_gene,abundance,v_gene,CDR3nt,CDR3aa
TRBJ1-5,-,-,TRBV20-1,TGCAGTGCTAGAGAAGTTAGGGACAATCCCCAGCATTTT,CSAREVRDNPQHF
TRBJ1-2,-,-,TRBV28,TGTGCCAGCAGTCCCTTGGGGGCAGAGAGGTATGGCTACACCTTC,CASSPLGAERYGYTF
TRBJ1-1,TRBD1,-,TRBV5-1,TGTGCCAGCAGCTCGACAGGGCGTGACACTGAAGCCTTCTTT,CASSSTGRDTEAFF
TRBJ1-4,TRBD1,many,TRBV7-8,TGTGCCAGCAGCCACCGACAGGGACGGGAAAAACTGTTTTTT,CASSHRQGREKLFF
TRBJ2-7,-,many,TRBV29-1,TGCAGCGTCGGGCTTACAGGGGGGGAACAGTACTTC,CSVGLTGGEQYF
TRBJ1-6,TRBD1,many,TRBV19,TGTGCCAGTACCCCGACGAGAACAGGGGCGAATTCACCCCTCCACTTT,CASTPTRTGANSPLHF
TRBJ1-1,-,few,TRBV12-3/TRBV12-4,TGTGCCAGCGGAATCTCCACAGGGCACACTGAAGCTTTCTTT,CASGISTGHTEAFF
TRBJ1-1,TRBD1,-,TRBV7-9,TGCGCCAGCAGCCAAGAAGGGACAGGGTTGAACACTGAAGCTTTCTTT,CASSQEGTGLNTEAFF
TRBJ1-5,TRBD1,-,TRBV25-1,TGTGCCAGCAGGGACAGGGGGCGCGGTGGCAATCAGCCCCAGCATTTT,CASRDRGRGGNQPQHF
TRBJ1-1,-,few,TRBV9,TGTGCCAGCAGCGGAGGGGTAAGGCACACTGAAGCTTTCTTT,CASSGGVRHTEAFF
TRBJ2-7,-,many,TRBV25-1,TGTGCCAGCAGTTCCAACGGGGGCCCCTACGAGCAGTACTTC,CASSSNGGPYEQYF
TRBJ1-6,-,-,TRBV20-1,TGCAGTGCTATCCGGGGTGATTCACCCCTCCACTTT,CSAIRGDSPLHF
TRBJ2-2,TRBD1,-,TRBV12-3/TRBV12-4,TGTGCCAGCCACGGCGGGGACAGGGTGCCCACCGGGGAGCTGTTTTTT,CASHGGDRVPTGELFF
TRBJ2-7,-,many,TRBV20-1,TGCAGTGCTAGAAGCCACAATCCCTACGAGCAGTACTTC,CSARSHNPYEQYF
TRBJ1-2,-,few,TRBV2,TGTGCCAGCAGTGAAGCGTATTTTTACCTTAGCTATGGCTACACCTTC,CASSEAYFYLSYGYTF
TRBJ2-5,-,-,TRBV15,TGTGCCGCCAGCAGCTTAGCTAGTATGGAGACCCAGTACTTC,CAASSLASMETQYF
TRBJ2-5,-,-,TRBV15,TGTGCCACCAGCAGTGAAGGGCTAGCAGAGACCCAGTACTTC,CATSSEGLAETQYF